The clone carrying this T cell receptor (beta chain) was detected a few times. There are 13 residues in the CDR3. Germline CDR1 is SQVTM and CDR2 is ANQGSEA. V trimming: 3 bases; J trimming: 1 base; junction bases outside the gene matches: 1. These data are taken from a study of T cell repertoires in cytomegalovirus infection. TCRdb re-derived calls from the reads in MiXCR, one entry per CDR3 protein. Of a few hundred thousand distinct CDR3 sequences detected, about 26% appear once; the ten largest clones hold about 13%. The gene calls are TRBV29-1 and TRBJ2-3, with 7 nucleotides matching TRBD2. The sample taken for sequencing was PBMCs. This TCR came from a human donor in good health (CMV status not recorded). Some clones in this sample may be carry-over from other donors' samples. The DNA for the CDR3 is TGCAGCGTTGATACTAGCGGCACAGATACGCAGTATTTT. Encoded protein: CSVDTSGTDTQYF.